The 19 T cell receptor beta chains reported below all come from one sample, sequenced in a study of molecular identifiers for immune sequencing clone quantification. TCRdb redid the calling of the PCR reads with MiXCR, one entry per CDR3 protein. The sample has around 2,700 distinct CDR3 sequences, approximately 18% seen once. Sequencing was carried out using naive CD8+ T cells from blood, with Jurkat cell RNA spiked in. Subset specified: FACS-sorted CD8+CD4-CCR7+CD45RA+ naive T cells. These receptors originate from a human donor in good health. Some libraries in this study had Jurkat cell RNA spiked in.

This clonotype ranks as medium-sized. The genes are TRBV2 and TRBJ1-2; D is possibly TRBD1 (6 bases). CDR3 size: 11 residues. Between the trimmed V and J ends, which lost 9 bases and 6 bases, there was a span of 11 bases. Per germline, CDR1 SNHLY and CDR2 FYNNEI. The CDR3 loop reads CARGALHGYTF. CDR3 sequence (DNA): TGTGCCAGGGGGGCCCTCCATGGCTACACCTTC.

By sample fraction, this clonotype is medium-sized. The chain uses TRBV12-3 or TRBV12-4 and TRBJ2-1, with a tentative D call TRBD1 (5 bases). Trimming removed 5 bases from V and 0 bases from J, with 17 bases in between. This CDR3 spans 17 amino acids. The CDR3 sequence: CASSPGPLLSSYNEQFF. The CDR3, as DNA: TGTGCCAGCAGTCCAGGGCCACTTTTAAGCTCCTACAATGAGCAGTTCTTC.

By proportion, this clonotype is medium-sized. This rearrangement joins TRBV3-1 to TRBJ2-7, with 9 bases that match TRBD2. V shed 0 bases, J shed 6 bases, and the junction held 6 bases outside the gene matches. This CDR3 spans 15 amino acids. Germline CDR1 reads LGHDT; CDR2 reads YNNKEL (reference sequence). In nucleotides, the CDR3 is TGTGCCAGCAGCCAAGACGCGGCGGGAGGGCTCGAGCAGTACTTC. The encoded protein is CASSQDAAGGLEQYF.

This clonotype is medium-sized in the sample. The chain combines TRBV4-2 with TRBJ2-7; the D gene is possibly TRBD2 (6 bases). V lost 2 bases to trimming and J lost 4 bases, with 12 bases between them. CDR1 is LGHNA, CDR2 YNFKEQ, per germline. The CDR3 has 14 residues. CDR3 bases: TGTGCCAGCAGCCAAACGCGGGGCCGATACGAGCAGTACTTC. Translation gives CASSQTRGRYEQYF.

The chain recombines TRBV27 with TRBJ2-3; 13 bases match TRBD2. Germline CDR1 MNHEY, CDR2 SMNVEV (reference sequence). The CDR3 sequence is 14 residues long. V lost 6 bases and J lost 6; bases outside the gene matches: 3. CDR3 sequence (DNA): TGTGCCAGCAGACAGACTAGCGGGAGGGATACGCAGTATTTT. It encodes CASRQTSGRDTQYF.

The V and J genes are TRBV7-9 and TRBJ1-3; D is possibly TRBD1 (6 bases). CDR1 is SEHNR and CDR2 is FQNEAQ in the germline V gene (reference sequence). V was trimmed by 5 bases and J by 4 bases, leaving 12 bases between them. This CDR3 spans 14 amino acids. The CDR3 coding sequence is TGTGCCAGCAGCCAGGACAGAGAGGGAAACACCATATATTTT. As protein: CASSQDREGNTIYF.

By share of the sample, this clonotype is medium-sized (0.01 to 0.1%). The rearrangement links TRBV28 to TRBJ2-7; D gene uncertain. The germline V and J ends were trimmed by 8 bases and 2 bases, with 4 bases remaining between them. Germline assignment: CDR1 MDHEN and CDR2 SYDVKM. The CDR3 extends over 10 amino acids. CDR3: CASGAYEQYF. The CDR3 DNA is TGTGCCAGCGGGGCCTACGAGCAGTACTTC.

This clonotype is termed medium-sized (0.01 to 0.1%). The chain combines TRBV14 with TRBJ2-1, with D perhaps being TRBD1 or TRBD2 (5 bases each). CDR3 length equals 16 residues. V lost 4 bases, J lost 9 bases, and 22 bases lay in between. Germline CDR1 and CDR2: SGHDN and FVKESK. CDR3 amino acids: CASSPISGTRAIEQFF. The DNA of the CDR3 is TGTGCCAGCAGCCCGATATCTGGGACCCGCGCCATTGAGCAGTTCTTC.

This clonotype has just a few counts. V usage is TRBV11-2 and J usage is TRBJ2-4; possibly TRBD1 for D (7 bases). Looked up from germline, CDR1 is SGHAT and CDR2 is FQNNGV. V was pared by 4 bases and J by 0 bases, with 16 bases between. This CDR3 has 17 residues. CDR3 sequence (DNA): TGTGCCAGCAGCTCCACCAGGGGGGTCCAAGCCAAAAACATTCAGTACTTC. This encodes CASSSTRGVQAKNIQYF.

The chain recombines TRBV28 with TRBJ2-1, with D tentatively TRBD2 (5 bases). This CDR3 spans 13 amino acids. CDR1 is MDHEN, CDR2 SYDVKM, per germline. Trimming removed 5 bases at V and 5 bases at J, with 10 bases between. CDR3 DNA: TGTGCCAGCAGTCCAACTAGAGACAATGAGCAGTTCTTC. Protein product: CASSPTRDNEQFF.

This clonotype is judged medium-sized. This chain joins TRBV5-1 and TRBJ2-7, with 7 bases that match TRBD1. The trim removed 6 bases at V and 4 bases at J, leaving 4 bases unmatched. The CDR3 is 12 amino acids. CDR1 is SGHRS, CDR2 YFSETQ, per germline. CDR3: CASTGTAYEQYF. The CDR3 DNA reads TGCGCCAGCACCGGGACAGCGTACGAGCAGTACTTC. Full variable domain (missing parts from reference TRBV5-1 and TRBJ2-7): KAGVTQTPRYLIKTRGQQVTLSCSPISGHRSVSWYQQTPGQGLQFLFEYFSETQRNKGNFPGRFSGRQFSNSRSEMNVSTLELGDSALYLCASTGTAYEQYFGPGTRLTVT.

Only a few counts were recorded for this clonotype. Since a much larger clone is just one base distant, this may be a read error. The gene calls are TRBV12-3 or TRBV12-4 and TRBJ2-7; tentative D call: TRBD1 (6 bases). This CDR3 comprises 12 residues. The CDR3 region has the DNA TGTGTCAGCAGTTTACAGGGCTACGAGCAGTACTTC. It yields the protein CVSSLQGYEQYF.

This clonotype is labeled as medium-sized (0.01 to 0.1%). This chain joins TRBV6-2 or TRBV6-3 and TRBJ2-1; TRBD2 aligns across 9 bases. V lost 2 bases to trimming and J lost 10 bases; unmatched junction nucleotides: 12. The CDR3 is 16 residues long. In germline, CDR1 is MNHEY, CDR2 SVGEGT. DNA for the CDR3: TGTGCCAGCAGTTACAGCGGGGGGCCCCCCCCAGGGGAGCAGTTCTTC. Translating it yields CASSYSGGPPPGEQFF.

This clonotype rates as medium-sized. The CDR3 sequence is CSVGTSGRWEQYF. In DNA, the CDR3 is TGCAGCGTTGGTACTAGCGGGAGGTGGGAGCAGTACTTC. The J gene is TRBJ2-7, the V gene TRBV29-1; TRBD2 matches at 12 bases. Germline assignment: CDR1 SQVTM and CDR2 ANQGSEA. J was trimmed by 7 bases and V by 4 bases; bases with no gene match: 5. The CDR3 extends over 13 amino acids.

This clonotype is termed medium-sized. The chain joins TRBV4-2 to TRBJ2-1; 9 bases match TRBD1. After removal of 7 bases from V and 6 bases from J, the junction contained 4 bases not matched to a gene. Per germline, CDR1 LGHNA and CDR2 YNFKEQ. The CDR3 covers 13 residues. In DNA, the CDR3 is TGTGCCAGCACACCGACAGGGGGCAATGAGCAGTTCTTC. Residues: CASTPTGGNEQFF.

As to this clonotype: Its ends do not fully match the called genes, so a read error is possible. V and J are TRBV29-1 and TRBJ2-1; D possibly corresponds to TRBD2 (6 bases). This CDR3 region has 13 residues. Germline V lookup: CDR1 SQVTM, CDR2 ANQGSEA. The CDR3 is CRVHGGMDNVQFF. CDR3 nucleotides: TGCAGAGTACACGGCGGGATGGACAATGTGCAGTTCTTC.

The rearrangement uses TRBV4-1 and TRBJ2-1; 8 bases are a match to TRBD2. CDR1 and CDR2 (germline): MGHRA, YSYEKL. The CDR3 length is 14 residues. The V segment lost 1 base and the J segment 8 bases; nucleotides outside the gene matches: 4. CDR3 protein: CASSQGASGYEQFF. CDR3 DNA sequence: TGCGCCAGCAGCCAAGGGGCTAGCGGGTATGAGCAGTTCTTC.

Sample share makes this clonotype medium-sized. V and J are TRBV4-2 and TRBJ2-7; 8 bases are a match to TRBD2. V shed 4 bases and J 5 bases; nucleotides not matched to a gene: 10. Germline CDR1 LGHNA, CDR2 YNFKEQ. The CDR3 totals 15 residues. The CDR3 nucleotides are TGTGCCAGCAGCCGACTGACTAGCGCTCTACACGAGCAGTACTTC. It is translated as CASSRLTSALHEQYF.

Sample share makes this clonotype medium-sized. The chain links TRBV6-2 or TRBV6-3 to TRBJ2-1; 11 positions match TRBD2. Germline V lookup: CDR1 MNHEY, CDR2 SVGEGT. The CDR3 extends over 13 amino acids. The V gene end was trimmed by 8 bases and the J gene end by 6 bases; junction bases not matched to a gene: 3. The CDR3 nucleotides read TGTGCCAGCGGCCTAGCGGGGGGCAATGAGCAGTTCTTC. This gives the protein CASGLAGGNEQFF.